Following are 9 T cell receptor beta chains from one sample sequenced in a study of T cells after yellow fever vaccination. One entry per CDR3 protein, called by TCRdb with MiXCR from the 5' RACE reads. Altogether more than 95,000 distinct CDR3 sequences are present, 15% being singletons, with the ten largest covering 35% to 45%. Material: CD8+ T cells sorted from PBMCs, obtained 5 days after the yellow fever booster vaccination. The receptor set was obtained from a man aged 18 to 29 who received the YFV17D yellow fever vaccine.

This clonotype was counted many times. The J gene is TRBJ1-1, the V gene TRBV4-1; D is possibly TRBD1 (6 bases). Germline lookup yields CDR1 MGHRA and CDR2 YSYEKL. The CDR3 totals 15 residues. V dropped 4 bases and J dropped 4 bases, with 16 bases sitting between them. The chain's CDR3 is CASSLAPGGVTEAFF. CDR3 sequence (DNA): TGCGCCAGCAGCCTAGCCCCCGGGGGCGTCACTGAAGCTTTCTTT.

V and J are TRBV19 and TRBJ1-1, with D unclear. CDR1 and CDR2 from the germline V gene are LNHDA and SQIVND (reference sequence). The CDR3 loop spans 11 amino acids. V was clipped by 2 bases and J by 4 bases, with 2 bases between them. The DNA of the CDR3 is TGTGCCAGTAGTATACTCACTGAAGCTTTCTTT. Protein: CASSILTEAFF.

This clonotype turned up a few times. V and J are TRBV19 and TRBJ1-5; maybe TRBD1 (5 bases). The CDR3 is made up of 15 amino acids. Germline V gene lookup returns CDR1 LNHDA and CDR2 SQIVND (reference sequence). V was trimmed by 1 base and J by 5 bases, leaving 12 bases between them. CDR3 coding DNA: TGTGCCAGTAGTATAGGGAGGCAGGGCTATCAGCCCCAGCATTTT. This translates into CASSIGRQGYQPQHF.

The chain joins TRBV25-1 to TRBJ2-2; D gene uncertain. The germline V gene has CDR1 MGHDK and CDR2 SYGVNS. Trimming removed 3 bases at V and 3 bases at J, with 5 bases between. The length of the CDR3 is 13 residues. CDR3 coding DNA: TGTGCCAGCAGTGACTCCTACACCGGGGAGCTGTTTTTT. It codes for CASSDSYTGELFF. The variable domain in full, completed from reference TRBV25-1 and TRBJ2-2, reads EADIYQTPRYLVIGTGKKITLECSQTMGHDKMYWYQQDPGMELHLIHYSYGVNSTEKGDLSSESTVSRIRTEHFPLTLESARPSHTSQYLCASSDSYTGELFFGEGSRLTVL.

In this sample, this clonotype turned up a few times. The chain uses TRBV7-9 and TRBJ2-3; D might be TRBD1 (6 bases). Per the germline V gene, CDR1 is SEHNR and CDR2 is FQNEAQ (reference sequence). The CDR3 has 13 residues. V lost 5 bases to trimming and J lost 3 bases, with 9 bases between them. The CDR3 reads CASSRQETDTQYF. The DNA for the CDR3 is TGTGCCAGCAGCCGACAGGAAACAGATACGCAGTATTTT.

This clonotype was seen a handful of times. The V call is TRBV4-2, the J call TRBJ2-4; 8 bases match TRBD2. Trimming at V came to 3 bases and at J to 0 bases, leaving 7 bases not matched to a gene. From germline, CDR1 is LGHNA and CDR2 YNFKEQ. This CDR3 is 17 amino acids long. This CDR3 is CASSHSRGELAKNIQYF. CDR3 in DNA: TGTGCCAGCAGCCATTCGCGGGGGGAACTAGCCAAAAACATTCAGTACTTC.

There are a few counts of this clonotype. The chain recombines TRBV15 with TRBJ2-3, with no clear D. Trimming cost V 4 bases and J 0 bases, with 11 bases left between them. The CDR3 spans 15 residues. Germline assignment: CDR1 LNHNV and CDR2 YYDKDF (reference sequence). The CDR3 region has the DNA TGTGCCACCAGCAAACAACCCACTAGCACAGATACGCAGTATTTT. Its protein is CATSKQPTSTDTQYF. Full variable domain (remainder filled in from reference TRBV15 and TRBJ2-3): DAMVIQNPRYQVTQFGKPVTLSCSQTLNHNVMYWYQQKSSQAPKLLFHYYDKDFNNEADTPDNFQSRRPNTSFCFLDIRSPGLGDTAMYLCATSKQPTSTDTQYFGPGTRLTVL.

The CDR3 loop reads CASSVGLAGALQNNEQFF. The CDR3 DNA reads as TGCGCCAGCAGCGTGGGACTAGCGGGGGCCCTTCAAAACAATGAGCAGTTCTTC. The chain links TRBV5-1 to TRBJ2-1; TRBD2 aligns across 14 bases. Germline CDR1 is SGHRS and CDR2 is YFSETQ. The CDR3 has 18 residues. V shed 4 bases, J shed 5 bases, and the junction held 11 bases outside the gene matches. The full variable domain, completed using reference TRBV5-1 and TRBJ2-1, is KAGVTQTPRYLIKTRGQQVTLSCSPISGHRSVSWYQQTPGQGLQFLFEYFSETQRNKGNFPGRFSGRQFSNSRSEMNVSTLELGDSALYLCASSVGLAGALQNNEQFFGPGTRLTVL.

This clonotype was counted many times. The rearrangement uses TRBV20-1 and TRBJ1-2; TRBD1 matches at 7 bases. With V trimmed by 2 bases and J by 4 bases, 10 bases remained unmatched. From germline, CDR1 is DFQATT and CDR2 SNEGSKA (reference sequence). This CDR3 spans 15 amino acids. This CDR3 reads CSARTGTATLYGYTF. In DNA, the CDR3 is TGCAGTGCTAGAACCGGGACAGCGACACTCTATGGCTACACCTTC.